Presented here are 8 T cell receptor beta chains from one specimen sequenced in a study of tumor-infiltrating lymphocytes in oesophageal squamous cell carcinoma. TCRdb re-called the PCR reads through MiXCR, storing one row per CDR3 protein. Among about 12,000 distinct CDR3 sequences listed, 55% to 70% were seen once. The sample taken for sequencing was esophageal tumor tissue. Receptors were obtained from a female donor with esophageal squamous cell carcinoma.

The chain couples TRBV6-1 to TRBJ1-5; no clear D. V shed 6 bases and J shed 5 bases, with 8 bases lying between them. This CDR3 region has 12 residues. Germline assignment: CDR1 MNHNS and CDR2 SASEGT. The CDR3 is CASSTYDQPQHF. In DNA, the CDR3 is TGTGCCAGCAGCACTTACGATCAGCCCCAGCATTTT.

In this sample, this clonotype turned up a few times. The rearrangement joins TRBV7-6 to TRBJ2-2; D perhaps matches TRBD1 (6 bases). The CDR3 is 17 residues long. Germline V gene sequence: CDR1 SGHVS, CDR2 FNYEAQ. The V end was cut by 5 bases, the J end by 0 bases, with 16 bases between. The CDR3 DNA sequence: TGTGCCAGCAGCCAAGGGGGTACAGATCCGAACACCGGGGAGCTGTTTTTT. The encoded protein is CASSQGGTDPNTGELFF.

About this clonotype itself: Lacking the conserved final phenylalanine or tryptophan, this CDR3 likely reflects a read error. No DNA is shown, since the ends of the CDR3 on it are uncertain; the CDR3 is the one TCRdb lists. This rearrangement joins TRBV27 to TRBJ2-7; TRBD1 was called by the table and not checked on the DNA. The CDR3 length is 19 residues, termini included. CDR1 and CDR2 (germline): MNHEY, SMNVEV (reference sequence). The chain's CDR3 is CASSLGDRPGINNEQFFGS.

This rearrangement joins TRBV7-2 to TRBJ2-5; D is perhaps TRBD2 (6 bases). Matching the DNA end better, TRBJ2-1 makes the J call doubtful. Germline-derived CDR1 and CDR2 are SGHTA and FQGNSA. The CDR3 loop spans 15 amino acids. The CDR3 sequence: CASSSDGAGSYEQFF. CDR3 in DNA: TGTGCCAGCAGCTCGGACGGGGCGGGATCCTACGAGCAGTTCTTC.

The chain carries TRBV4-3 and TRBJ2-1, with TRBD1 matching over 8 bases. Germline CDR1 and CDR2: LGHNA and YSLEER. The CDR3 is made up of 14 amino acids. The V gene end was trimmed by 1 base and the J gene end by 4 bases; junction bases not matched to a gene: 0. CDR3 loop: CASSQGTGYNEQFF. Written as DNA, the CDR3 is TGCGCCAGCAGCCAAGGGACAGGGTACAATGAGCAGTTCTTC.

CDR3 sequence reads: CASSRHMGETQYF. The CDR3, as DNA: TGTGCCAGCAGCCGTCACATGGGAGAGACCCAGTACTTC. This chain connects TRBV7-3 to TRBJ2-5; D is unresolved. V lost 5 bases and J 4 bases, leaving 11 bases between the germline ends. The CDR3 runs 13 residues. Germline V CDR1 and CDR2: SGHTA, FQGTGA. Full variable domain (missing parts from reference TRBV7-3 and TRBJ2-5): GAGVSQTPSNKVTEKGKYVELRCDPISGHTALYWYRQSLGQGPEFLIYFQGTGAADDSGLPNDRFFAVRPEGSVSTLKIQRTERGDSAVYLCASSRHMGETQYFGPGTRLLVL.

This chain links TRBV7-3 with TRBJ2-7; 9 nucleotides match TRBD2. The DNA end is a closer match to TRBJ2-1, so the J assignment may be wrong. The CDR3 is 16 amino acids. Germline CDR1 and CDR2: SGHTA and FQGTGA. The CDR3 DNA follows: TGTGCCAGCAGCTTAGCGGGAGGGTCTCGGGGGAATGAGCAGTTCTTC. It encodes CASSLAGGSRGNEQFF.

This clonotype was observed many times. V usage is TRBV4-2 and J usage is TRBJ1-6, with a possible D match to TRBD1 (5 bases). Germline V gene data show CDR1 as LGHNA and CDR2 as YNFKEQ. V gave up 4 bases and J gave up 7 bases, with 17 bases separating them. The CDR3 runs 16 residues. CDR3 nucleotide sequence: TGTGCCAGCAGCCCAAAGCAAGCAGGGTACAATTCACCCCTCCACTTT. It codes for CASSPKQAGYNSPLHF.